These T cell receptor beta chains were read from a single sample in a study of blood T cell repertoires in COVID-19. The repertoire was sequenced with immunoSEQ multiplex PCR; TCRdb's copy has only in-frame clones and lacks some. The repertoire holds roughly 230,000 clones, with 70% to 85% as singletons. The sequenced material came from PBMCs or T cells enriched from blood (not recorded which). All receptors derive from a woman aged 55-70 years who had recovered from COVID-19. Each CDR3 is given with its conserved first and last residue. A clone size is listed for some rows: how often the clone was seen (once, few, many), or a class if it is expanded.

clone_size v_call cdr3_aa
few TRBV15 CATSRGSGYEQYF
. TRBV18 CASSPLEGSTEAFF
. TRBV7-9 CASSLGWGDGELDGYTF
few TRBV5-6 CASSLDGRLLHF
. TRBV3-1/TRBV3-2 CASSWLTRDEQFF
few TRBV7-2 CASSLGTGQPPYGYTF
. TRBV5-8 CASSLTSGTYEQYF
. TRBV7-2 CASSLFQRNWGYTF
few TRBV21-1 CASSNGPDSDNSPLHF
. TRBV7-2 CASSLGLAFRETQYF
. TRBV19 CASSSEATRLEETQYF
. TRBV10-3 CAISEYDRVNQPQHF
. TRBV2 CASSLQGQSYEQYF
. TRBV7-9 CASIRTGTGITSGNTIYF
. TRBV27 CASSSGDTEAFF
. TRBV27 CASSSVGGEQYF
. TRBV11-2 CASSRTLAGYQETQYF
. TRBV29-1 CSADRGAKDGYTF
. TRBV2 CASSGAGTGQETQYF
. TRBV27 CASHRGTRGQPQHF
. TRBV29-1 CSVDEGDRPYNEQFF
. TRBV7-9 CASSLAALAGGGSYNEQFF
. TRBV9 CASSVGSDTEAFF
. TRBV4-1 CASSQGRAGNTEAFF
. TRBV28 CASKTGNYGYTF
. TRBV6-5 CASSYRPGFHYGYTF
. TRBV6-5 CASSPGGWNTEAFF
. TRBV18 CASSPPRGDYEQYF